The entry that follows covers one T cell receptor (beta chain) sequence. Sequencing used immunoSEQ multiplex PCR; TCRdb keeps in-frame clones, though not all of them. The top ten hold 2.3% of the sample, which has roughly 410,000 clones, around 87% seen once. The sample belongs to a study of blood T cell repertoires in COVID-19. The sequencing sample was made of peripheral blood. This TCR derives from a woman aged 60 to 75 with COVID-19, enrolled during active disease.

The CDR3: CASSLGTTEAFF. In DNA form, the CDR3 reads TGTGCCAGCAGCCTAGGTACCACTGAAGCTTTCTTT. The chain joins TRBV5-4 to TRBJ1-1; D uncertain. Germline assignment: CDR1 SGHNT and CDR2 YYREEE (reference sequence). The CDR3 runs 12 residues. Trimming pared 4 bases from V and 4 bases from J, leaving 8 bases between.